This passage covers 5 T cell receptor beta chains from one sample sequenced in a study of blood T cell repertoires in COVID-19. Clones were sequenced by immunoSEQ multiplex PCR, and TCRdb holds only the in-frame ones, with some missing. Here the sample spans 350,000 to 500,000 clones, about 87% being singletons. The sequencing sample was made of peripheral blood. The origin of the receptors is a man between 18 and 35 years old with COVID-19, enrolled during active disease.

This chain uses TRBV7-2 with TRBJ2-2; 11 bases agree with TRBD2. V lost 1 base to trimming and J lost 6 bases; unmatched junction nucleotides: 1. There are 15 residues in the CDR3. Germline V gene data show CDR1 as SGHTA and CDR2 as FQGNSA. The CDR3 nucleotides are TGTGCCAGCAGCTTAGAACTAGCGGGAGCCGGGGAGCTGTTTTTT. Translated: CASSLELAGAGELFF.

The chain has TRBV5-4 and TRBJ2-2; 10 positions match TRBD1. V was clipped by 1 base and J by 7 bases; unmatched bases: 10. The CDR3 is 17 residues long. Per germline, CDR1 SGHNT and CDR2 YYREEE (reference sequence). CDR3 nucleotides: TGTGCCAGCAGCTTGAGTACGGGACAGGGGAGGTACGGGGAGCTGTTTTTT. Translated, it gives CASSLSTGQGRYGELFF.

The V call is TRBV4-1, the J call TRBJ1-2; no firm D call. Germline-derived CDR1 and CDR2 are MGHRA and YSYEKL. Between the trimmed V and J ends, which lost 0 bases and 10 bases, there was a span of 15 bases. This CDR3 has 14 residues. The DNA for the CDR3 is TGCGCCAGCAGCCAAGATTGGCGAGGGAAGGACTACACCTTC. Translating it yields CASSQDWRGKDYTF.

The rearrangement links TRBV5-1 to TRBJ2-2; D may be TRBD1 (5 bases). CDR3 size: 17 residues. Germline-derived CDR1 and CDR2 are SGHRS and YFSETQ. Trimming removed 0 bases at V and 6 bases at J, with 18 bases between. The CDR3 coding sequence is TGCGCCAGCAGCTTGGACGTAGTAGTACAGGCGGCCGGGGAGCTGTTTTTT. Protein: CASSLDVVVQAAGELFF.

V and J are TRBV9 and TRBJ2-7, with a weak D call TRBD2 (7 bases). Germline lookup yields CDR1 SGDLS and CDR2 YYNGEE. This CDR3 is built from 15 residues. Trimming left V 0 bases short and J 3 bases short, with 13 bases between. The CDR3 sequence is CASSVGGGRGYEQYF. CDR3 DNA: TGTGCCAGCAGCGTAGGAGGGGGGAGGGGCTACGAGCAGTACTTC.